The rows below give T cell receptor beta chains drawn from one sample of a study of memory CD4+ T cells and cytomegalovirus serostatus. Sequencing was performed with immunoSEQ multiplex PCR; in TCRdb, only in-frame clones are kept and a portion is missing. The data show approximately 40,000 clones, over 60% seen once. The sample consisted of memory CD4+ T cells from blood. These receptors originate from an adult in good health and CMV-seronegative. CDR3s include the opening cysteine and the closing phenylalanine or tryptophan. Each record gives: clone size, V gene, J gene, D gene, CDR3 DNA, CDR3 protein. The D gene is left open where the match is weak. Part of the rows lack a size; the others show once, few, many or a class for expanded clones.

clone_size: -
v_call: TRBV28
j_call: TRBJ1-3
d_call: -
cdr3_nt: TGTGCCAGCAGCGTTGTGGCGCCGGTGTCGGACACCATATATTTT
cdr3_aa: CASSVVAPVSDTIYF

clone_size: -
v_call: TRBV6-5
j_call: TRBJ2-1
d_call: -
cdr3_nt: TGTGCCGACCGTGAGGGGCAGAAATGCAATGAGCAGTTCTTC
cdr3_aa: CADREGQKCNEQFF

clone_size: -
v_call: TRBV5-6
j_call: TRBJ1-2
d_call: -
cdr3_nt: TGTGCCAGCAGCTTGGGGGCAGGTTCCTATGGCTACACCTTC
cdr3_aa: CASSLGAGSYGYTF

clone_size: -
v_call: TRBV28
j_call: TRBJ1-3
d_call: -
cdr3_nt: TGTGCCAGCAGTTCTCTCGGGAACTCTGGAAACACCATATATTTT
cdr3_aa: CASSSLGNSGNTIYF

clone_size: few
v_call: TRBV2
j_call: TRBJ1-1
d_call: TRBD1
cdr3_nt: TGTGCCAGCAGCCGGGACAGGCCAGAGAACACTGAAGCTTTCTTT
cdr3_aa: CASSRDRPENTEAFF

clone_size: medium-sized
v_call: TRBV28
j_call: TRBJ1-1
d_call: -
cdr3_nt: TGTGCCAGCGAACCGGGGACGCACACTGAAGCTTTCTTT
cdr3_aa: CASEPGTHTEAFF

clone_size: -
v_call: TRBV7-8
j_call: TRBJ2-3
d_call: TRBD1
cdr3_nt: TGTGCCAGCAGCTTAGAACGGGGGACAGGGGGAACAGATACGCAGTATTTT
cdr3_aa: CASSLERGTGGTDTQYF

clone_size: -
v_call: TRBV19
j_call: TRBJ2-5
d_call: TRBD2
cdr3_nt: TGTGCCAGTAGCGGACAAGTTAGCGGGATTGGCAGCGGAGAGACCCAGTACTTC
cdr3_aa: CASSGQVSGIGSGETQYF

clone_size: -
v_call: TRBV2
j_call: TRBJ2-7
d_call: -
cdr3_nt: TGTGCCAGCAGGGATTCAGGGGGGCCCATTGCGTACTTC
cdr3_aa: CASRDSGGPIAYF

clone_size: -
v_call: TRBV6-6
j_call: TRBJ1-2
d_call: -
cdr3_nt: TGTGCCAGCTCCCGGGACGCCGGCTACACCTTC
cdr3_aa: CASSRDAGYTF

clone_size: -
v_call: TRBV28
j_call: TRBJ1-5
d_call: -
cdr3_nt: TGTGCCAGCAGTTTCCCGGTTAGCAATCAGCCCCAGCATTTT
cdr3_aa: CASSFPVSNQPQHF

clone_size: -
v_call: TRBV18
j_call: TRBJ2-2
d_call: -
cdr3_nt: TGTGCCAGCTCACCGCCTAAGGACACCGGGGAGCTGTTTTTT
cdr3_aa: CASSPPKDTGELFF

clone_size: -
v_call: TRBV28
j_call: TRBJ1-5
d_call: -
cdr3_nt: TGTGCCAGCAGTTTCTGGGGGGCGCAGAATCAGCCCCAGCATTTT
cdr3_aa: CASSFWGAQNQPQHF

clone_size: -
v_call: TRBV27
j_call: TRBJ1-5
d_call: -
cdr3_nt: TGTGCCAGCAGTCACGGGAGGGATCAGCCCCAGCATTTT
cdr3_aa: CASSHGRDQPQHF

clone_size: -
v_call: TRBV2
j_call: TRBJ2-3
d_call: -
cdr3_nt: TGTGCCAGCAGTGAAGCGCCCCCGGGGAAGGGACCAGATACGCAGTATTTT
cdr3_aa: CASSEAPPGKGPDTQYF

clone_size: -
v_call: TRBV6-1
j_call: TRBJ1-4
d_call: -
cdr3_nt: TGTGCCAGCACCACGACAGGACCCCTTGGTGAAAAACTGTTTTTT
cdr3_aa: CASTTTGPLGEKLFF

clone_size: -
v_call: TRBV19
j_call: TRBJ1-1
d_call: TRBD1
cdr3_nt: TGTGCCAGTAGTCCACTCGACAGGGGGCAGGGGAACACTGAAGCTTTCTTT
cdr3_aa: CASSPLDRGQGNTEAFF

clone_size: -
v_call: TRBV7-8
j_call: TRBJ2-7
d_call: -
cdr3_nt: TGTGCCAGCAGCTTATCCGCGACCCCTGGCGCCCCCTCCTACGAGCAGTACTTC
cdr3_aa: CASSLSATPGAPSYEQYF

clone_size: -
v_call: TRBV5-4
j_call: TRBJ2-2
d_call: TRBD2
cdr3_nt: TGTGCCAGCAGCTTGCCTACTAGCGGAGGAGAAACCGGGGAGCTGTTTTTT
cdr3_aa: CASSLPTSGGETGELFF

clone_size: -
v_call: TRBV5-1
j_call: TRBJ1-2
d_call: -
cdr3_nt: TGCGCCAGCAGCTCAGGAGGGAAGGCCTATGGCTACACCTTC
cdr3_aa: CASSSGGKAYGYTF

clone_size: few
v_call: TRBV5-4
j_call: TRBJ1-5
d_call: TRBD1
cdr3_nt: TGTGCCAGCAGCGTTCACGGGACAGGCAATCAGCCCCAGCATTTT
cdr3_aa: CASSVHGTGNQPQHF

clone_size: -
v_call: TRBV11-3
j_call: TRBJ2-1
d_call: TRBD2
cdr3_nt: TGTGCCAGCAGCTTAGAAGGGACTAATTACAATGAGCAGTTCTTC
cdr3_aa: CASSLEGTNYNEQFF

clone_size: few
v_call: TRBV4-3
j_call: TRBJ2-3
d_call: TRBD1
cdr3_nt: TGCGCCAGCAGCCAAGATCAGCGGACAGGAGGTACCACAGATACGCAGTATTTT
cdr3_aa: CASSQDQRTGGTTDTQYF

clone_size: -
v_call: TRBV9
j_call: TRBJ1-2
d_call: TRBD1
cdr3_nt: TGTGCCAGCAGGCGGGACAGGGGGCATTACGGCTACACCTTC
cdr3_aa: CASRRDRGHYGYTF

clone_size: -
v_call: TRBV30
j_call: TRBJ2-7
d_call: -
cdr3_nt: TGTGCCTGGAGTGGAGGGGTGCACTCCTACGAGCAGTACTTC
cdr3_aa: CAWSGGVHSYEQYF

clone_size: -
v_call: TRBV18
j_call: TRBJ2-2
d_call: -
cdr3_nt: TGTGCCAGCTCACCACCAAGGGCAACCTGGAAGACCGGGGAGCTGTTTTTT
cdr3_aa: CASSPPRATWKTGELFF

clone_size: -
v_call: TRBV14
j_call: TRBJ1-3
d_call: -
cdr3_nt: TGTGCCAGCAGCCAAGCCTTGGGGAGGAACACCATATATTTT
cdr3_aa: CASSQALGRNTIYF

clone_size: -
v_call: TRBV5-6
j_call: TRBJ2-3
d_call: TRBD2
cdr3_nt: TGTGCCAGCAGTATGGGAGGTCTAGCGGGACTAAACACAGATACGCAGTATTTT
cdr3_aa: CASSMGGLAGLNTDTQYF

clone_size: -
v_call: TRBV5-7
j_call: TRBJ1-1
d_call: -
cdr3_nt: TGTGCCAGCAGCTTGGGCGCAGGGATCTGGACTGAAGCTTTCTTT
cdr3_aa: CASSLGAGIWTEAFF

clone_size: -
v_call: TRBV7-2
j_call: TRBJ2-1
d_call: -
cdr3_nt: TGTGCCAGCAGCACGACAGATTACAATGAGCAGTTCTTC
cdr3_aa: CASSTTDYNEQFF

clone_size: few
v_call: TRBV4-1
j_call: TRBJ1-1
d_call: -
cdr3_nt: TGCGCCAGCAGCCAACCGAAACAGGGCAGGCAAGCTTTCTTT
cdr3_aa: CASSQPKQGRQAFF

clone_size: -
v_call: TRBV5-1
j_call: TRBJ1-2
d_call: -
cdr3_nt: TGCGCCAGCAGCTTGGGTGTGAGGGATGGCTACACCTTC
cdr3_aa: CASSLGVRDGYTF

clone_size: -
v_call: TRBV5-4
j_call: TRBJ2-5
d_call: -
cdr3_nt: TGTGCCAGCAGCTTGGAGAGATCCGAAGAGACCCAGTACTTC
cdr3_aa: CASSLERSEETQYF

clone_size: -
v_call: TRBV9
j_call: TRBJ2-6
d_call: TRBD2
cdr3_nt: TGTGCCAGCAGCGCTAGCGGGAGGGCCTTTGGGGCCAACGTCCTGACTTTC
cdr3_aa: CASSASGRAFGANVLTF

clone_size: once
v_call: TRBV5-1
j_call: TRBJ2-7
d_call: TRBD1
cdr3_nt: TGCGCCAGCAGCTTCTCACAGGGGGCGACCTACGAGCAGTACTTC
cdr3_aa: CASSFSQGATYEQYF

clone_size: -
v_call: TRBV18
j_call: TRBJ2-2
d_call: -
cdr3_nt: TGTGCCAGCTCACCACAGATGAACACCGGGGAGCTGTTTTTT
cdr3_aa: CASSPQMNTGELFF

clone_size: -
v_call: TRBV25-1
j_call: TRBJ1-2
d_call: -
cdr3_nt: TGTGCCAGCAGTGATCCCGGACAGCCCCAGGGAGGCTACACCTTC
cdr3_aa: CASSDPGQPQGGYTF

clone_size: -
v_call: TRBV27
j_call: TRBJ2-1
d_call: -
cdr3_nt: TGTGCCAGCAGTAGGGGGGACCCCCAAGGCTCCTACAATGAGCAGTTCTTC
cdr3_aa: CASSRGDPQGSYNEQFF

clone_size: -
v_call: TRBV7-9
j_call: TRBJ2-2
d_call: TRBD2
cdr3_nt: TGTGCCAGCAGCTCGGGGACTAGCGAGCGCACCGGGGAGCTGTTTTTT
cdr3_aa: CASSSGTSERTGELFF

clone_size: -
v_call: TRBV4-3
j_call: TRBJ2-5
d_call: -
cdr3_nt: TGCGCCAGCAGCCAAGGGAGGTTCAGGGGAGAGACCCAGTACTTC
cdr3_aa: CASSQGRFRGETQYF

clone_size: -
v_call: TRBV9
j_call: TRBJ2-3
d_call: -
cdr3_nt: TGTGCCAGCAGCGTAGCTACTAGCTCCACAGATACGCAGTATTTT
cdr3_aa: CASSVATSSTDTQYF

clone_size: -
v_call: TRBV2
j_call: TRBJ1-4
d_call: -
cdr3_nt: TGTGCCAGCAGTGGTGGGGGTGGTAATGAAAAACTGTTTTTT
cdr3_aa: CASSGGGGNEKLFF

clone_size: -
v_call: TRBV5-8
j_call: TRBJ1-6
d_call: TRBD1
cdr3_nt: TGTGCCAGCAGTCAACCGGGACAGGGTTATTCACCCCTCCACTTT
cdr3_aa: CASSQPGQGYSPLHF

clone_size: -
v_call: TRBV5-6
j_call: TRBJ1-1
d_call: TRBD1
cdr3_nt: TGTGCCAGCAGCTACCGGGACAGGAGGAACACTGAAGCTTTCTTT
cdr3_aa: CASSYRDRRNTEAFF

clone_size: -
v_call: TRBV7-2
j_call: TRBJ1-2
d_call: -
cdr3_nt: TGTGCCAGCAGCTTAGTTGGGGGACTTCGGGGCTACACCTTC
cdr3_aa: CASSLVGGLRGYTF

clone_size: few
v_call: TRBV30
j_call: TRBJ1-2
d_call: TRBD1
cdr3_nt: TGTGCCTGGAGTGTATCCAGGGGGGGTGGTGGCTACACCTTC
cdr3_aa: CAWSVSRGGGGYTF

clone_size: once
v_call: TRBV10-3
j_call: TRBJ1-2
d_call: -
cdr3_nt: TGTGCCATCAGTGAGTCTTCCTATGGCTACACCTTC
cdr3_aa: CAISESSYGYTF

clone_size: -
v_call: TRBV5-5
j_call: TRBJ1-1
d_call: -
cdr3_nt: TGTGCCAGCAGCGCTACACGCCGGGGGAACACTGAAGCTTTCTTT
cdr3_aa: CASSATRRGNTEAFF

clone_size: few
v_call: TRBV19
j_call: TRBJ1-2
d_call: -
cdr3_nt: TGTGCCAGTAGTAGGGACGGCCTCTATGGCTACACCTTC
cdr3_aa: CASSRDGLYGYTF

clone_size: -
v_call: TRBV11-2
j_call: TRBJ2-5
d_call: -
cdr3_nt: TGTGCCAGCAGCTTATCAGCACAAGAGACCCAGTACTTC
cdr3_aa: CASSLSAQETQYF

clone_size: -
v_call: TRBV28
j_call: TRBJ2-6
d_call: -
cdr3_nt: TGTGCCAGCATAGGAGAGTACCCTGGGGCCAACGTCCTGACTTTC
cdr3_aa: CASIGEYPGANVLTF

clone_size: -
v_call: TRBV28
j_call: TRBJ2-7
d_call: -
cdr3_nt: TGTGCCAGCAGTTTATTTGGGGGTGAGCAGTACTTC
cdr3_aa: CASSLFGGEQYF

clone_size: few
v_call: TRBV4-1
j_call: TRBJ1-2
d_call: -
cdr3_nt: TGCGCCAGCAGCCAAGCAGGGGTTGGCTACACCTTC
cdr3_aa: CASSQAGVGYTF

clone_size: few
v_call: TRBV7-2
j_call: TRBJ2-2
d_call: TRBD1
cdr3_nt: TGTGCCAGCAGCCTACAGGGGACCACCGGGGAGCTGTTTTTT
cdr3_aa: CASSLQGTTGELFF

clone_size: -
v_call: TRBV11-2
j_call: TRBJ2-5
d_call: TRBD2
cdr3_nt: TGTGCCAGCAGTGTACTAGCGGGAGTTGGAGAGACCCAGTACTTC
cdr3_aa: CASSVLAGVGETQYF